These 30 T cell receptor beta chains came from one sample sequenced in a study of blood T cells in healthy people across ages. Then a second PCR, running about 7 to 11 cycles, was carried out with a sample-barcoded 5' primer and a J-beta primer mix. TCRdb re-derived calls from the 5' RACE reads in MiXCR, one entry per CDR3 protein. Here the sample spans around 1.5 million distinct CDR3 sequences, roughly 32% being singletons. The material sequenced was blood. The receptors come from a woman aged 25 to 45 in good health.

The chain recombines TRBV6-1 with TRBJ2-3; tentative D call: TRBD2 (6 bases). The CDR3 has 15 amino acids. V lost 3 bases, J lost 4 bases, and 14 bases lay in between. Per the germline V gene, CDR1 is MNHNS and CDR2 is SASEGT. In DNA form, the CDR3 reads TGTGCCAGCAGTGAGACTAGGCCCAGCGCAGATACGCAGTATTTT. Its translation: CASSETRPSADTQYF.

In this sample, this clonotype turned up a few times. At one of its ends the junction is not consistent with the germline gene, which may arise from a read error. DNA for the CDR3: TGCGCCACCGCGGGACAGGGGGCTAATGGCTACACCTTC. It is translated as CATAGQGANGYTF. The chain has TRBV2 and TRBJ1-2; 12 bases agree with TRBD1. CDR1 SNHLY and CDR2 FYNNEI come from the germline V gene. The CDR3 consists of 13 residues.

The chain has TRBV4-1 and TRBJ2-7, with unresolved D. Germline V gene data show CDR1 as MGHRA and CDR2 as YSYEKL. Trimming pared 1 base from V and 1 base from J, leaving 11 bases between. This CDR3 has 15 residues. The CDR3 DNA reads as TGCGCCAGCAGCCAAGGCCTGGGCTCATCCTACGAGCAGTACTTC. It specifies CASSQGLGSSYEQYF.

The J gene is TRBJ2-3, the V gene TRBV20-1; 9 bases match TRBD2. V shed 0 bases, J shed 4 bases, and the junction held 8 bases outside the gene matches. The CDR3 is 16 amino acids. Per the germline V gene, CDR1 is DFQATT and CDR2 is SNEGSKA (reference sequence). The CDR3 is CSARESSGADSDTQYF. The CDR3 DNA reads TGCAGTGCTAGAGAATCTAGCGGGGCGGATTCAGATACGCAGTATTTT.

Only a few counts were recorded for this clonotype. The rearrangement links TRBV12-3 or TRBV12-4 to TRBJ1-2, with D possibly TRBD1 on 6 matching bases. This CDR3 has 15 residues. V lost 5 bases and J 0 bases, leaving 13 bases between the germline ends. CDR3 sequence reads: CASSPLEGANYGYTF. The CDR3 bases are TGTGCCAGCAGTCCCCTAGAGGGGGCTAACTATGGCTACACCTTC.

The table lists this clonotype with a few counts. The rearrangement uses TRBV20-1 and TRBJ2-7; D possibly matches TRBD1 or TRBD2 (5 bases each). The ends were cut back, 5 bases at V and 4 bases at J, with 24 bases in the middle. CDR3 length: 16 amino acids. Germline V gives CDR1 DFQATT, CDR2 SNEGSKA (reference sequence). DNA of the CDR3: TGCAGTGCTGCCCCCCGTTCGGGGCAAATGGGTTACGAGCAGTACTTC. Amino acid sequence: CSAAPRSGQMGYEQYF.

There are a few counts of this clonotype. The rearrangement uses TRBV20-1 and TRBJ1-2; tentatively, D is TRBD1 (6 bases). The CDR3 loop spans 12 amino acids. The germline gives CDR1 DFQATT, CDR2 SNEGSKA (reference sequence). Trimming stripped 7 bases from V and 4 bases from J, with 13 bases between. The CDR3 region is CSDDRISYGYTF. In DNA, the CDR3 is TGCAGTGATGACAGGATTAGCTATGGCTACACCTTC.

J is TRBJ2-7 and V is TRBV5-5, with a tentative D call TRBD2 (5 bases). There are 15 residues in the CDR3. Trimming removed 0 bases from V and 0 bases from J, with 10 bases in between. The germline V gene has CDR1 SGHKS and CDR2 YYEKEE (reference sequence). CDR3: CASSLESGFSYEQYF. The CDR3 DNA is TGTGCCAGCAGCTTGGAGAGCGGATTCTCCTACGAGCAGTACTTC.

A few counts support this clonotype. The chain links TRBV7-2 to TRBJ2-1; the D gene is possibly TRBD1 (6 bases). Trimming pared 5 bases from V and 6 bases from J, leaving 14 bases between. CDR3 length equals 14 residues. Germline loops: CDR1 SGHTA, CDR2 FQGNSA. This chain's CDR3 is CASSGQREINEQFF. DNA for the CDR3: TGTGCCAGCAGCGGACAGAGAGAGATCAATGAGCAGTTCTTC. The entire variable domain, with the rest obtained from reference TRBV7-2 and TRBJ2-1, is as follows: GAGVSQSPSNKVTEKGKDVELRCDPISGHTALYWYRQSLGQGLEFLIYFQGNSAPDKSGLPSDRFSAERTGGSVSTLTIQRTQQEDSAVYLCASSGQREINEQFFGPGTRLTVL.

The V gene is TRBV29-1, the J gene TRBJ1-5; D is perhaps TRBD1 (6 bases). This CDR3 contains 12 residues. Germline V gene data show CDR1 as SQVTM and CDR2 as ANQGSEA. Trimming left V 4 bases short and J 4 bases short, with 8 bases between. The CDR3 is CSVGGLNQPQHF. The CDR3 nucleotides read TGCAGCGTTGGGGGGCTGAATCAGCCCCAGCATTTT.

J is TRBJ2-6 and V is TRBV12-3 or TRBV12-4; no definite D call. V was trimmed by 7 bases and J by 0 bases, leaving 7 bases between them. The CDR3 has 14 amino acids. Written as DNA, the CDR3 is TGTGCCAGCACCGTCGGCTCTGGGGCCAACGTCCTGACTTTC. It codes for CASTVGSGANVLTF.

Of note for this clonotype: One end of the junction fails to match germline, which may point to a read error. The V and J genes are TRBV20-1 and TRBJ2-1; D gene unclear. CDR3 size: 14 residues. Germline assignment: CDR1 DFQATT and CDR2 SNEGSKA (reference sequence). The CDR3 DNA is TGCGGTGCTTCTTTCCGGTCGACAAACAATGAGCAGTTCTTC. Amino acid sequence: CGASFRSTNNEQFF.

The chain couples TRBV5-4 to TRBJ1-2; TRBD1 agrees at 8 bases. The V gene's germline CDR1 is SGHNT and CDR2 YYREEE (reference sequence). Trimming at V came to 3 bases and at J to 6 bases, leaving 7 bases not matched to a gene. The CDR3 loop spans 14 amino acids. CDR3 nucleotide sequence: TGTGCCAGCAGCTCCGGACAGGGCTTGCATGGCTACACCTTC. Amino acid sequence: CASSSGQGLHGYTF.

There are a few counts of this clonotype. The V call is TRBV6-5, the J call TRBJ1-2, with TRBD1 matching 8 bases. Germline V gene sequence: CDR1 MNHEY, CDR2 SVGAGI. The CDR3 loop spans 14 amino acids. Losses at the gene ends were 5 bases for V and 4 bases for J; bases not matched to a gene: 6. CDR3 DNA sequence: TGTGCCAGCAGTACCTGGACAGGGAGCTATGGCTACACCTTC. Translated, it gives CASSTWTGSYGYTF.

J is TRBJ2-7 and V is TRBV28; the D is unclear. There are 15 residues in the CDR3. The ends were cut back, 6 bases at V and 1 base at J, with 16 bases in the middle. CDR1 and CDR2 from the germline V gene are MDHEN and SYDVKM. DNA for the CDR3: TGTGCCAGCAGCCATGGGGTTCAATCATCCTACGAGCAGTACTTC. This sequence encodes CASSHGVQSSYEQYF.

This clonotype was observed many times. The V and J genes are TRBV7-2 and TRBJ2-7; 7 bases match TRBD1. Trimming removed 1 base from V and 2 bases from J; junction bases left unmatched: 5. The CDR3 sequence is 15 residues long. From germline, CDR1 is SGHTA and CDR2 FQGNSA. CDR3 nucleotides: TGTGCCAGCAGCTTAGGTCGGGACAGTACCTACGAGCAGTACTTC. This codes for CASSLGRDSTYEQYF.

This clonotype was observed a handful of times. The CDR3 region has the DNA TGTGCCAGCAGCTCGGCGGGGGGTTTTTACAATGAGCAGTTCTTC. The encoded protein is CASSSAGGFYNEQFF. The chain has TRBV9 and TRBJ2-1, with 8 bases identical to TRBD2. From germline, CDR1 is SGDLS and CDR2 YYNGEE. The CDR3 runs 15 residues. V lost 4 bases to trimming and J lost 4 bases; unmatched junction nucleotides: 7.

V is TRBV6-5 and J is TRBJ1-3; D uncertain. Trimming cost V 0 bases and J 0 bases, with 9 bases left between them. Germline CDR1 MNHEY, CDR2 SVGAGI. The CDR3 loop spans 16 amino acids. The CDR3 sequence is CASSYSNMVSGNTIYF. CDR3 in DNA: TGTGCCAGCAGTTACTCGAACATGGTCTCTGGAAACACCATATATTTT.

The chain is built from TRBV30 and TRBJ2-1, with 13 bases matching TRBD2. CDR3 length: 20 amino acids. J lost 0 bases, V lost 0 bases, and 11 bases had no gene match. Per the germline V gene, CDR1 is GTSNPN and CDR2 is SVGIG (reference sequence). In DNA form, the CDR3 reads TGTGCCTGGAGTGTACAAGTCGGGACTAGCGGGATACGCTCCTACAATGAGCAGTTCTTC. It specifies CAWSVQVGTSGIRSYNEQFF.

The chain joins TRBV4-1 to TRBJ2-7; D perhaps matches TRBD2 (7 bases). This CDR3 has 15 amino acids. V was pared by 4 bases and J by 2 bases, with 15 bases between. Germline assignment: CDR1 MGHRA and CDR2 YSYEKL. CDR3 coding DNA: TGCGCCAGCAGCCCTCAAGGGGGGGCGGCCTACGAGCAGTACTTC. It encodes CASSPQGGAAYEQYF.

In its sample, this clonotype was seen many times. V and J are TRBV5-1 and TRBJ1-1; possible D gene TRBD1, 5 bases. Trimming left V 7 bases short and J 0 bases short, with 13 bases between. CDR3 length: 14 amino acids. Per germline, CDR1 SGHRS and CDR2 YFSETQ. The CDR3 bases are TGCGCCAGCCGGAAGGAGGGGCTGAACACTGAAGCTTTCTTT. Its protein product is CASRKEGLNTEAFF.

Turning to this clonotype: Since a much larger clone is just one base distant, this may be a read error. The V gene is TRBV9, the J gene TRBJ2-7; 9 nucleotides match TRBD1. CDR3 length equals 14 residues. Germline V gene data show CDR1 as SGDLS and CDR2 as YYNGEE. The CDR3: CACSGTGQGVEQYF. The DNA for the CDR3 is TGTGCCTGCAGCGGGACAGGGCAAGGGGTCGAGCAGTACTTC.

Regarding this clonotype: One end of the junction does not line up with germline, which may come from a read error. The J gene is TRBJ2-5, the V gene TRBV4-1; TRBD2 matches 9 bases. Per germline, CDR1 MGHRA and CDR2 YSYEKL. The CDR3 spans 16 residues. CDR3 sequence (DNA): TGCACCAGCAGCCAAGGAGGTAGCGGGAGAGTTGAGACCCAGTACTTC. As protein: CTSSQGGSGRVETQYF.

Regarding this clonotype: A much larger clone is a single base away; this may be a read error. The V gene is TRBV4-2, the J gene TRBJ2-7; tentatively, D is TRBD1 (6 bases). V lost 1 base, J lost 4 bases, and 14 bases lay in between. Per the germline V gene, CDR1 is LGHNA and CDR2 is YNFKEQ. The CDR3 length is 15 residues. The CDR3 reads CASSQVKLGAYEQYF. DNA for the CDR3: TGTGCCAGCAGCCAAGTTAAGTTGGGGGCTTACGAGCAGTACTTC.

This clonotype was seen more than once but under ten times. The chain carries TRBV3-1 and TRBJ1-2; D is undetermined. Trimming took 4 bases from V and 2 from J, leaving 11 bases between them. This CDR3 region has 14 residues. The V gene's germline CDR1 is LGHDT and CDR2 YNNKEL (reference sequence). In DNA form, the CDR3 reads TGTGCCAGCAGCCCCGATGCCGGAAACTATGGCTACACCTTC. The encoded protein is CASSPDAGNYGYTF.

This clonotype occurred many times. The rearrangement joins TRBV20-1 to TRBJ2-1, with 13 bases lining up with TRBD2. The CDR3 has 14 amino acids. With V trimmed by 5 bases and J by 12 bases, 10 bases remained unmatched. Per the germline V gene, CDR1 is DFQATT and CDR2 is SNEGSKA (reference sequence). CDR3 nucleotide sequence: TGCAGTGCTTCTGGACTAGCGGGAGACACGAGGCAGTTCTTC. It is translated as CSASGLAGDTRQFF.

In this sample, this clonotype turned up a few times. J is TRBJ2-1 and V is TRBV9; 10 nucleotides agree with TRBD2. The CDR3 has 15 amino acids. The V gene end was trimmed by 3 bases and the J gene end by 9 bases; junction bases not matched to a gene: 9. The V gene's germline CDR1 is SGDLS and CDR2 YYNGEE. The CDR3 spells CASSESGGVVSEQFF. In DNA, the CDR3 is TGTGCCAGCAGCGAAAGCGGGGGGGTTGTCAGTGAGCAGTTCTTC.

This sequence joins TRBV20-1 and TRBJ2-3; D not resolved. Between the trimmed V and J ends, which lost 6 bases and 5 bases, there was a span of 24 bases. Germline assignment: CDR1 DFQATT and CDR2 SNEGSKA (reference sequence). This CDR3 is 16 amino acids long. The CDR3 DNA reads TGCAGTGCCCCGGTCAAGGCCTCCCCGGCCCAAGATACGCAGTATTTT. Its translation: CSAPVKASPAQDTQYF.

This clonotype was seen at least ten times. The rearrangement links TRBV29-1 to TRBJ2-1; D ambiguous. The CDR3 runs to 16 residues. In germline, CDR1 is SQVTM, CDR2 ANQGSEA. Between the trimmed V and J ends, which lost 7 bases and 0 bases, there was a span of 19 bases. DNA of the CDR3: TGCAGCGCTGTCCCTCGGGCAGAGAGCTCCTACAATGAGCAGTTCTTC. It encodes CSAVPRAESSYNEQFF.

V is TRBV10-3 and J is TRBJ2-1, with a possible D match to TRBD2 (5 bases). The CDR3 sequence is 15 residues long. Trimming removed 2 bases from V and 0 bases from J, with 8 bases in between. CDR1 and CDR2 (germline): ENHRY, SYGVKD. DNA of the CDR3: TGTGCCATCAGTGAGGGGGAGAGCTCCTACAATGAGCAGTTCTTC. This encodes CAISEGESSYNEQFF.